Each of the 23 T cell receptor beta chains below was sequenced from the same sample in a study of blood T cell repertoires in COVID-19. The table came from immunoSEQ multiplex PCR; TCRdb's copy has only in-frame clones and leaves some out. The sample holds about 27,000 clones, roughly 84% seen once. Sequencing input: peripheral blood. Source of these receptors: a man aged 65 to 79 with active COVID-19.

The DNA for the CDR3 is TGTGCCAGCAGCTTGGCCCTCGGACTAGCCTACGAGCAGTACTTC. The encoded protein is CASSLALGLAYEQYF. The V call is TRBV5-8, the J call TRBJ2-7; 7 positions agree with TRBD2. This CDR3 region has 15 residues. Germline-derived CDR1 and CDR2 are SGHTS and YDEGEE. The V segment lost 0 bases and the J segment 2 bases; nucleotides outside the gene matches: 5. Variable domain in full (rest from reference TRBV5-8 and TRBJ2-7): EAGVTQSPTHLIKTRGQQATLRCSPISGHTSVYWYQQALGLGLQFLLWYDEGEERNRGNFPPRFSGRQFPNYSSELNVNALELEDSALYLCASSLALGLAYEQYFGPGTRLTVT.

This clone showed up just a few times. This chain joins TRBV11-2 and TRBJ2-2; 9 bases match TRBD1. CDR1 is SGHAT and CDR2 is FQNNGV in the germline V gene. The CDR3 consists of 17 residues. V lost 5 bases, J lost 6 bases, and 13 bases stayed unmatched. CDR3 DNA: TGTGCCAGCAGCCCGCTTTACGGACAGGGGATGGCCGGGGAGCTGTTTTTT. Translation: CASSPLYGQGMAGELFF.

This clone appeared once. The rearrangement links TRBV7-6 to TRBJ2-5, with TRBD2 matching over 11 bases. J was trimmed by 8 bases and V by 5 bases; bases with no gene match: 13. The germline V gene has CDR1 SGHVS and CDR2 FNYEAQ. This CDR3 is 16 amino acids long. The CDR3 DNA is TGTGCCAGCAGCACAGGGACTAGCGGACCGGGTAGAACCCAGTACTTC. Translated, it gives CASSTGTSGPGRTQYF. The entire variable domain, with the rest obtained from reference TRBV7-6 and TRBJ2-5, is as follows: GAGVSQSPRYKVTKRGQDVALRCDPISGHVSLYWYRQALGQGPEFLTYFNYEAQQDKSGLPNDRFSAERPEGSISTLTIQRTEQRDSAMYRCASSTGTSGPGRTQYFGPGTRLLVL.

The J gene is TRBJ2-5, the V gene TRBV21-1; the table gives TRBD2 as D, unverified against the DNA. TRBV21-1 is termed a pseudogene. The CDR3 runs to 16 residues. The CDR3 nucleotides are TGTGCCAGGCGGAGTCCCCTCCCCTTTGGGAGAGAGACCCAGTACTTC. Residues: CARRSPLPFGRETQYF.

CDR3 coding DNA: TGTGCCAGCAGCCCGTTCCATGAGCAGTTCTTC. It codes for CASSPFHEQFF. V and J are TRBV12-3 or TRBV12-4 and TRBJ2-1; no firm D call. The CDR3 has 11 residues. Trimming pared 6 bases from V and 8 bases from J, leaving 8 bases between.

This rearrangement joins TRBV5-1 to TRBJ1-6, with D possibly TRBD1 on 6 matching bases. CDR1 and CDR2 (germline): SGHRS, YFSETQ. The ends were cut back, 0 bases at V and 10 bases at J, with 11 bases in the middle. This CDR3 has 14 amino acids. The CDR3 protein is CASSLGQVESPLHF. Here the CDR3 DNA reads TGCGCCAGCAGCTTGGGACAGGTGGAGTCACCCCTCCACTTT. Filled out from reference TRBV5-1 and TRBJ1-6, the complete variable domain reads KAGVTQTPRYLIKTRGQQVTLSCSPISGHRSVSWYQQTPGQGLQFLFEYFSETQRNKGNFPGRFSGRQFSNSRSEMNVSTLELGDSALYLCASSLGQVESPLHFGNGTRLTVT.

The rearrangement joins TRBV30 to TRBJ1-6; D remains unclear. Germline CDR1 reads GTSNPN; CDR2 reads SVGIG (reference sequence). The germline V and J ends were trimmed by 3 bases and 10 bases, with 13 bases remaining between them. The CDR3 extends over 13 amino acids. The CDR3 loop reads CAWRIRERSPLHF. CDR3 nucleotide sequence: TGTGCCTGGAGAATAAGGGAGAGATCACCCCTCCACTTT.

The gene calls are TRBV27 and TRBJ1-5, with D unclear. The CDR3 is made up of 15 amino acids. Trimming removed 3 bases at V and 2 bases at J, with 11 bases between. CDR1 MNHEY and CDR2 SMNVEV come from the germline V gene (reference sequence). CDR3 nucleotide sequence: TGTGCCAGCAGTTTCCTACCCCGAGGCAATCAGCCCCAGCATTTT. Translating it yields CASSFLPRGNQPQHF.

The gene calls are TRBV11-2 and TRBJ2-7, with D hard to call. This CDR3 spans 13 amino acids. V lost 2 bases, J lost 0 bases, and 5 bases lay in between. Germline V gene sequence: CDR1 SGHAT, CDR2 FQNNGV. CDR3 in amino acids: CASSLYSSYEQYF. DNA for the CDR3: TGTGCCAGCAGCTTATACAGCTCCTACGAGCAGTACTTC.

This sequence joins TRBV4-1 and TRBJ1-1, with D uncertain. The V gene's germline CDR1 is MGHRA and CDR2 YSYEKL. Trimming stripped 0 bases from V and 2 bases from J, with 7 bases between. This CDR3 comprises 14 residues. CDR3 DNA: TGCGCCAGCAGCCAAGATAGCGATAACACTGAAGCTTTCTTT. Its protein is CASSQDSDNTEAFF.

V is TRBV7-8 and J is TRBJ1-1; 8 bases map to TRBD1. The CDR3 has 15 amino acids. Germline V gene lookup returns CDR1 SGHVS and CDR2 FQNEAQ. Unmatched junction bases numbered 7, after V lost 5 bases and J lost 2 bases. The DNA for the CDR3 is TGTGCCAGCAGCCTCGGACAGGGATTCAACACTGAAGCTTTCTTT. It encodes CASSLGQGFNTEAFF.

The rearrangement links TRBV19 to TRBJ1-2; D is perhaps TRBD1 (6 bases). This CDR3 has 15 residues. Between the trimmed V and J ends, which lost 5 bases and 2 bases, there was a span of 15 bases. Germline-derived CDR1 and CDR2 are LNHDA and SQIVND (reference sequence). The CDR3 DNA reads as TGTGCCAGTAGTCCCCCAGGGGAAAGAAACTATGGCTACACCTTC. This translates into CASSPPGERNYGYTF.

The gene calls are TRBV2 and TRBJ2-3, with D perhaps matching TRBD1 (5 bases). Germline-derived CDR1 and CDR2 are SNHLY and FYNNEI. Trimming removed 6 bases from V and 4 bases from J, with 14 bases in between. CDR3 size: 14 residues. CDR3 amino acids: CASRDNMGPDTQYF. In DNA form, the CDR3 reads TGTGCCAGCAGGGACAACATGGGCCCAGATACGCAGTATTTT.

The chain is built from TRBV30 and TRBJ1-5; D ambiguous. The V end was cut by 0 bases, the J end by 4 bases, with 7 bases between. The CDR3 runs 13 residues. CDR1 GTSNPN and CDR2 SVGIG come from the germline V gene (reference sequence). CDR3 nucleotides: TGTGCCTGGAGTGTTCGAGGGAATCAGCCCCAGCATTTT. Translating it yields CAWSVRGNQPQHF. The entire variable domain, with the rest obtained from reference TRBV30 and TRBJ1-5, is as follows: SQTIHQWPATLVQPVGSPLSLECTVEGTSNPNLYWYRQAAGRGLQLLFYSVGIGQISSEVPQNLSASRPQDRQFILSSKKLLLSDSGFYLCAWSVRGNQPQHFGDGTRLSIL.

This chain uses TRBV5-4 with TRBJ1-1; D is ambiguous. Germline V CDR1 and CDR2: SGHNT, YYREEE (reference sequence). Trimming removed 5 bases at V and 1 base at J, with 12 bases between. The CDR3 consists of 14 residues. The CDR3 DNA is TGTGCCAGCAGGGTAAAAACACAGAACACTGAAGCTTTCTTT. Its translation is CASRVKTQNTEAFF. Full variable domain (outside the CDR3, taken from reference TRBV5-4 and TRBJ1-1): ETGVTQSPTHLIKTRGQQVTLRCSSQSGHNTVSWYQQALGQGPQFIFQYYREEENGRGNFPPRFSGLQFPNYSSELNVNALELDDSALYLCASRVKTQNTEAFFGQGTRLTVV.

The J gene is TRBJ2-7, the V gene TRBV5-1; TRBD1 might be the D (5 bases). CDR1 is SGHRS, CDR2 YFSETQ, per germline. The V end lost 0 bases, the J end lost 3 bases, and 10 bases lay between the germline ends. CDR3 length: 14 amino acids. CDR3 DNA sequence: TGCGCCAGCAGCTTGGTTTCAGGGTTCTACGAGCAGTACTTC. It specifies CASSLVSGFYEQYF. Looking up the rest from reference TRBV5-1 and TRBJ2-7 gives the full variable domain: KAGVTQTPRYLIKTRGQQVTLSCSPISGHRSVSWYQQTPGQGLQFLFEYFSETQRNKGNFPGRFSGRQFSNSRSEMNVSTLELGDSALYLCASSLVSGFYEQYFGPGTRLTVT.

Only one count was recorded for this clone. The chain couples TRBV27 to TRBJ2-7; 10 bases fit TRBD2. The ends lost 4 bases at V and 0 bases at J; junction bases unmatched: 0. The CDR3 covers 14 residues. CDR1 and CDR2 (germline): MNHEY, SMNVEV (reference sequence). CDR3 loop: CASSSSGSSYEQYF. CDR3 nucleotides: TGTGCCAGCAGTTCTAGCGGGAGCTCCTACGAGCAGTACTTC.

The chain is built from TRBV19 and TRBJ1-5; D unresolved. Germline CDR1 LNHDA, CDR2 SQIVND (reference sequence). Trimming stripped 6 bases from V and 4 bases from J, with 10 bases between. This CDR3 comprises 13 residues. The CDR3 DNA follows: TGTGCCAGTAGGGGCAGTTTAAATCAGCCCCAGCATTTT. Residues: CASRGSLNQPQHF.

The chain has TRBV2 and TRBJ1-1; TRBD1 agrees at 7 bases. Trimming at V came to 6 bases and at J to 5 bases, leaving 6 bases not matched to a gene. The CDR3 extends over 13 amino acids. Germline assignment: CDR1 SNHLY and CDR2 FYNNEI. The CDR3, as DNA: TGTGCCAGCAGGGGGGACAGTCGGACTGAAGCTTTCTTT. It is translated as CASRGDSRTEAFF.

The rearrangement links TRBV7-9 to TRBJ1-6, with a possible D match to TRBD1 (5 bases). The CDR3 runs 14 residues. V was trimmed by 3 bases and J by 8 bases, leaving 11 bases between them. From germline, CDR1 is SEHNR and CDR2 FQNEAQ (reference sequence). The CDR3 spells CASSLQGSDSPLHF. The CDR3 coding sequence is TGTGCCAGCAGCTTGCAGGGTTCGGATTCACCCCTCCACTTT.

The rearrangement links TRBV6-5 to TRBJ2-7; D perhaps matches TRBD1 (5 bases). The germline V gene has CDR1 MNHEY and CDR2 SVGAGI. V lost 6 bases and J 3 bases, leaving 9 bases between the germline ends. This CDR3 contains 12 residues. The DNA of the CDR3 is TGTGCCAGCAGAGACAGTCTCTACGAGCAGTACTTC. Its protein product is CASRDSLYEQYF.

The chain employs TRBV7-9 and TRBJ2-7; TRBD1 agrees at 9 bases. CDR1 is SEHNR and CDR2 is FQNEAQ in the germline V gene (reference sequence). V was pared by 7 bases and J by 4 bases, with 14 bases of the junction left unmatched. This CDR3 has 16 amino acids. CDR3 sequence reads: CASNKISGQGRYEQYF. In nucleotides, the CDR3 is TGTGCCAGCAACAAAATTTCGGGACAGGGCAGGTACGAGCAGTACTTC.

The CDR3 DNA is TGTGCCACCAGCAGAGGTACTGTGGGGGGACGGAATAATTCACCCCTCCACTTT. Amino acids: CATSRGTVGGRNNSPLHF. J is TRBJ1-6 and V is TRBV15; weak D call: TRBD1 (5 bases). The CDR3 is 18 amino acids. Trimming shortened V by 1 base and J by 5 bases, and 18 bases separated the two germline ends. The V gene's germline CDR1 is LNHNV and CDR2 YYDKDF (reference sequence). The complete variable domain, with remaining parts taken from reference TRBV15 and TRBJ1-6, reads DAMVIQNPRYQVTQFGKPVTLSCSQTLNHNVMYWYQQKSSQAPKLLFHYYDKDFNNEADTPDNFQSRRPNTSFCFLDIRSPGLGDTAMYLCATSRGTVGGRNNSPLHFGNGTRLTVT.